This section outlines one T cell receptor beta chain sequence together with its context. CDR1 is SEHNR, CDR2 FQNEAQ, per germline (reference sequence). Losses at the gene ends were 3 bases for V and 3 bases for J; bases not matched to a gene: 6. The CDR3 length is 17 residues. The data derive from a study of human T cells and chemical hapten exposure. The time point: patch test 3, about 24 weeks after DPC sensitization. This sample's treatment: therapeutic diphenylcyclopropenone sensitization with weekly scalp DPC. Individual cDNA molecules (in the library) carried attached unique molecular identifiers. TCRdb reprocessed the RACE reads with MiXCR, giving one entry per CDR3 protein. This table holds roughly 97,000 distinct CDR3 sequences, around a quarter found once.

The sequence was collected from a man aged 35 to 55 with alopecia areata. Some clones in this sample may be carry-over from other donors' samples. The chain joins TRBV7-9 to TRBJ2-1, with TRBD2 matching over 12 bases. Sequenced here: whole blood, sampled in connection with sensitization to the hapten diphenylcyclopropenone (DPC). CDR3 in DNA: TGTGCCAGCAGCTTTGGCGTGGGACTAGCGGGCTACAATGAGCAGTTCTTC. Encoded protein: CASSFGVGLAGYNEQFF.